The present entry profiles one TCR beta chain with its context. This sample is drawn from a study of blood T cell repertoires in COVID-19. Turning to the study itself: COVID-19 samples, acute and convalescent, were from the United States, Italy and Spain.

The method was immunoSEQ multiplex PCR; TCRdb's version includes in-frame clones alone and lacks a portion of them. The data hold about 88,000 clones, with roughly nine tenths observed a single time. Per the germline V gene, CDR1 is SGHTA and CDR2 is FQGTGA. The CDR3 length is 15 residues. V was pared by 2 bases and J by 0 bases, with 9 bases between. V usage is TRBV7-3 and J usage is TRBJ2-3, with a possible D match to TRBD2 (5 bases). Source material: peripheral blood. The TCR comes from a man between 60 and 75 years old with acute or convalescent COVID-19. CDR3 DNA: TGTGCCAGCAGCTTACGCGGGCAAAGCACAGATACGCAGTATTTT. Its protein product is CASSLRGQSTDTQYF.